The clone carrying this TCR beta chain was detected only a few times. The source of the sample is a study of T cells in Graves' hyperthyroidism and ophthalmopathy. Authors of the study amplified TCR beta CDR3 regions from RNA transcripts. A set of HTBI primers served as the primers for a first-round RT-PCR of the TCR CDR3. TCRdb analysed the multiplex PCR reads with MiXCR anew, one entry per CDR3 protein. The table has approximately 720,000 distinct CDR3 sequences, approximately 19% seen once. Lactation, pregnancy, other autoimmune disease or uncontrolled infection led to exclusion of patients. Source material for PBMCs was over 7.5 ml fresh peripheral blood. The CDR3 spans 15 residues. V dropped 1 base and J dropped 1 base, with 10 bases sitting between them. The germline gives CDR1 SGHTA, CDR2 FQGTGA.

The TCR originated in a woman in her 50s with Graves' hyperthyroidism that later progressed to Graves' ophthalmopathy. The sequenced material came from blood. The rearrangement links TRBV7-3 to TRBJ1-1; D not certain. CDR3 region: CASSLNPRGNTEAFF. For the CDR3, the DNA is TGTGCCAGCAGCTTAAATCCACGTGGGAACACTGAAGCTTTCTTT.